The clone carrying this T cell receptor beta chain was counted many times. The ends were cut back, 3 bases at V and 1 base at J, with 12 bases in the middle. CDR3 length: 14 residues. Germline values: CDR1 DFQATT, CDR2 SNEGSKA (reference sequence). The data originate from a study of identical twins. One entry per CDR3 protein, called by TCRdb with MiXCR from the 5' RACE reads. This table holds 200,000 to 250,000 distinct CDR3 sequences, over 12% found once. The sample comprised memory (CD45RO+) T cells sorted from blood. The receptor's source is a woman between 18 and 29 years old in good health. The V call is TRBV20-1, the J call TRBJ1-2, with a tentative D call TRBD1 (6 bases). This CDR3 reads CSASAPGVNYGYTF. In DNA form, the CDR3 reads TGCAGTGCTAGCGCCCCAGGGGTTAACTATGGCTACACCTTC.